This T cell receptor beta chain was sequenced during a study of early T cells in non-severe SARS-CoV-2 infection. Overall study context: The sequenced material was bulk RNA from unsorted whole blood, and its chains were unpaired. Findings and limits, study-wide: Private and CD4 specificities were missed by VDJdb matching, skewed to anti-spike CD8.

Unique molecular identifier tags were affixed to discrete cDNA molecules. TCRdb itself ran the 5' RACE reads through MiXCR, one entry per CDR3 protein. The table lists 50,000 to 65,000 distinct CDR3 sequences, about 17% of them singletons. Germline V lookup: CDR1 MNHEY, CDR2 SVGEGT. V dropped 10 bases and J dropped 0 bases, with 9 bases sitting between them. The CDR3 sequence is 12 residues long. This clonotype showed up just a few times. What it binds is unknown. The specimen was whole blood, collected at baseline. The TCR comes from an adult who was a healthcare worker with PCR-confirmed SARS-CoV-2 infection or an uninfected control (not recorded which). J is TRBJ1-2 and V is TRBV6-2 or TRBV6-3; D is ambiguous. The CDR3 DNA sequence: TGTGCCACCCAGAGAGCTAACTATGGCTACACCTTC. Its protein is CATQRANYGYTF.